Listed below are T cell receptor beta chains from one sample, sequenced in a study of glioma-infiltrating T cells. TCRdb re-called the multiplex PCR reads with MiXCR, one entry per CDR3 protein. The sample consists of 150,000 to 200,000 distinct CDR3 sequences, about 47% of them appearing once. The sequencing sample was made of glioma tissue, nonneoplastic brain tissue, or PBMCs (not recorded which). The receptors shown here come from a human donor with low-grade glioma or glioblastoma, undergoing nonglioma brain surgery, or in good health (not recorded which). Both conserved end residues are part of each CDR3. The D gene is left open where the match is weak. Expanded clones get a size class; other rows say once, few or many, or leave the size out.

CASSRPPGPQHF	TGTGCCAGCAGCCGTCCCCCGGGGCCCCAGCATTTT	many	TRBV28	TRBJ1-5	.
CASREQTAGNTEAFF	TGTGCCAGCAGAGAACAAACGGCGGGGAACACTGAAGCTTTCTTT	.	TRBV12-3/TRBV12-4	TRBJ1-1	.
CASSPSTPGMVNTEAFF	TGTGCCAGCAGTCCCTCTACCCCTGGCATGGTGAACACTGAAGCTTTCTTT	many	TRBV6-1	TRBJ1-1	.
CASWSDSTYEQYF	TGTGCCAGCTGGTCGGACTCAACCTACGAGCAGTACTTC	.	TRBV2	TRBJ2-7	.
CVSSSTGKETQYF	TGTGTTAGCAGTTCGACAGGGAAAGAGACCCAGTACTTC	once	TRBV27	TRBJ2-5	TRBD1
CSPGNGYNEQFF	TGCAGCCCCGGAAACGGCTACAATGAGCAGTTCTTC	few	TRBV29-1	TRBJ2-1	.
CASSKDRGSNEKFF	TGTGCCAGCAGCAAGGATAGGGGGAGTAATGAGAAGTTCTTC	once	TRBV25-1	TRBJ2-1	.
CAISEGRCHEQYF	TGTGCCATCAGCGAAGGCAGGTGTCACGAGCAGTACTTC	once	TRBV10-3	TRBJ2-7	.
CASSLGRRNQPQHF	TGTGCCAGCAGTTTGGGCAGGCGGAATCAGCCCCAGCATTTT	.	TRBV12-3/TRBV12-4	TRBJ1-5	.
CASRDSPRHEQFF	TGTGCCAGCAGGGACAGCCCCAGGCACGAGCAGTTCTTC	few	TRBV28	TRBJ2-1	.
CASSLELNYEQYF	TGTGCCAGCAGCTTAGAACTAAACTACGAGCAGTACTTC	.	TRBV11-2	TRBJ2-7	.
CASSFSGAAYNEQFF	TGTGCCAGCAGCTTTAGCGGGGCAGCCTACAATGAGCAGTTCTTC	.	TRBV7-6	TRBJ2-1	TRBD2
CASSWTGGRNEQYF	TGTGCCAGCAGTTGGACAGGGGGGAGGAACGAGCAGTACTTC	.	TRBV28	TRBJ2-7	TRBD1
CASSPTKGHEQFF	TGTGCCAGCAGTCCTACGAAGGGGCATGAGCAGTTCTTC	many	TRBV28	TRBJ2-1	.
CASSYGIAGVDEQFF	TGTGCCAGCAGTTACGGAATAGCGGGAGTAGATGAGCAGTTCTTC	once	TRBV6-9	TRBJ2-1	TRBD2
CASSFIAGAGEQYF	TGCGCCAGCAGCTTCATAGCGGGAGCAGGGGAGCAGTACTTC	.	TRBV5-1	TRBJ2-7	TRBD2
CSVNSRGQGTDTQYF	TGCAGCGTTAATTCGCGGGGCCAGGGCACAGATACGCAGTATTTT	.	TRBV29-1	TRBJ2-3	.
CASSPHGYNEQFF	TGTGCCAGCAGCCCCCACGGTTACAATGAGCAGTTCTTC	many	TRBV28	TRBJ2-1	.
CASSLTAGGIFTEAFF	TGCGCCAGCAGCTTGACGGCAGGGGGAATTTTCACTGAAGCTTTCTTT	.	TRBV5-1	TRBJ1-1	TRBD1
CGSPRDRQLYGYTF	TGTGGATCGCCCCGGGACAGGCAACTTTATGGCTACACCTTC	few	TRBV2	TRBJ1-2	TRBD1
CASSSPLRGPNEQFF	TGTGCCAGTAGCTCACCCTTACGGGGGCCCAATGAGCAGTTCTTC	.	TRBV19	TRBJ2-1	.
CASSFPEGGWDNEQFF	TGTGCCAGCAGTTTCCCAGAGGGAGGGTGGGACAATGAGCAGTTCTTC	.	TRBV28	TRBJ2-1	TRBD2
CASSPVISDEQYF	TGTGCCAGCAGCCCCGTAATATCCGATGAGCAGTACTTC	.	TRBV6-1	TRBJ2-7	.
CASSSGTGGASEAFF	TGTGCCAGCAGCTCTGGGACAGGTGGAGCGTCTGAAGCTTTCTTT	many	TRBV3-1	TRBJ1-1	TRBD1
CSQISGDTQYF	TGCAGTCAGATATCGGGAGATACGCAGTATTTT	many	TRBV20-1	TRBJ2-3	.
CASSFNADQPQDF	TGTGCCAGCAGTTTCAACGCAGATCAGCCCCAGGATTTT	.	TRBV12-3/TRBV12-4	TRBJ1-5	.
CASRPDRGVGEGYTF	TGTGCCAGCAGACCCGACAGGGGAGTAGGAGAGGGCTACACCTTC	many	TRBV28	TRBJ1-2	TRBD1
CASSGLAGGCYNEQFF	TGTGCCAGCAGTGGACTAGCGGGAGGTTGTTACAATGAGCAGTTCTTC	.	TRBV2	TRBJ2-1	TRBD2
CASSPDREGDTQYF	TGCGCCAGCAGCCCCGACAGGGAGGGGGATACGCAGTATTTT	many	TRBV4-1	TRBJ2-3	.
CSAGVSEQFF	TGCAGCGCAGGGGTCAGTGAGCAGTTCTTC	.	TRBV29-1	TRBJ2-1	.
CATSRGLAGETQYF	TGTGCCACCAGCAGAGGACTAGCTGGTGAGACCCAGTACTTC	many	TRBV15	TRBJ2-5	TRBD2
CASSSTGNEQFF	TGCGCCAGCAGCTCCACAGGGAATGAGCAGTTCTTC	many	TRBV5-1	TRBJ2-1	.
CASSIGWTSNEKYF	TGTGCCAGTAGTATAGGTTGGACCAGTAATGAGAAGTACTTC	.	TRBV19	TRBJ2-7	.
CASSLNPGSGTGELFF	TGTGCCAGCAGCTTAAACCCGGGATCGGGGACCGGGGAGCTGTTTTTT	once	TRBV28	TRBJ2-2	.
CASSPRRSGGGRVTEAFF	TGTGCCAGCAGCCCAAGAAGATCGGGGGGGGGGCGGGTCACTGAAGCTTTCTTT	few	TRBV4-2	TRBJ1-1	.
CASEKEGFSQPQHF	TGTGCCAGTGAAAAAGAAGGGTTCAGTCAGCCCCAGCATTTT	.	TRBV24-1	TRBJ1-5	.
CSVERGSYEQYF	TGCAGCGTTGAAAGGGGGTCCTACGAGCAGTACTTC	.	TRBV29-1	TRBJ2-7	.
CASSESGSGGMEKLFF	TGTGCCAGCAGTGAATCGGGGTCGGGGGGGATGGAAAAACTGTTTTTT	.	TRBV2	TRBJ1-4	.
CASSVDNPSSYEQYF	TGCGCCAGCAGTGTGGATAACCCAAGCTCCTACGAGCAGTACTTC	.	TRBV5-1	TRBJ2-7	.
CASSEASAPETQYF	TGTGCCAGCAGTGAAGCGTCGGCTCCCGAGACCCAGTACTTC	many	TRBV6-1	TRBJ2-5	.
CASSLYPGLAGEIDEQFF	TGTGCCAGCAGTTTATACCCCGGACTAGCGGGAGAGATCGATGAGCAGTTCTTC	.	TRBV27	TRBJ2-1	TRBD2
CASSLKLSAKLYGYTF	TGTGCCAGCAGTTTGAAGTTGTCAGCCAAACTGTATGGCTACACCTTC	.	TRBV12-3/TRBV12-4	TRBJ1-2	.
CASSQSRNTEAFF	TGTGCCAGCAGTCAGTCCAGGAACACTGAAGCTTTCTTT	many	TRBV25-1	TRBJ1-1	.
CASTTGDQETQYF	TGTGCCAGCACTACGGGAGACCAAGAGACCCAGTACTTC	many	TRBV28	TRBJ2-5	.
CASAPRGKEAEAFF	TGTGCCAGCGCACCCAGGGGTAAGGAAGCTGAAGCTTTCTTT	.	TRBV27	TRBJ1-1	.
CSGWGTGSNEQYF	TGCAGCGGCTGGGGCACCGGGTCGAACGAGCAGTACTTC	.	TRBV29-1	TRBJ2-7	.
CASRGDRENEQYF	TGTGCCAGCAGAGGGGACAGGGAAAACGAGCAGTACTTC	many	TRBV28	TRBJ2-7	TRBD1
CASRDEGTDTQYF	TGTGCCAGCAGGGATGAGGGCACAGATACGCAGTATTTT	medium-sized	TRBV6-1	TRBJ2-3	.
CASSLETQYF	TGTGCCAGCAGTTTAGAGACCCAGTACTTC	many	TRBV6-1	TRBJ2-5	.
CASKRQGKTGELFF	TGTGCCAGCAAAAGACAGGGGAAAACCGGGGAGCTGTTTTTT	many	TRBV27	TRBJ2-2	TRBD1
CAISESRQGGYGYTF	TGTGCCATCAGTGAGTCGCGCCAGGGCGGCTATGGCTACACCTTC	.	TRBV6-2/TRBV6-3	TRBJ1-2	.
CATSGNRGPLTYNEQFF	TGTGCCACCAGTGGAAATAGGGGACCGCTGACATACAATGAGCAGTTCTTC	.	TRBV24-1	TRBJ2-1	.
CASSFGGRAQETQYF	TGTGCCAGCAGTTTTGGCGGGAGGGCTCAAGAGACCCAGTACTTC	.	TRBV12-3/TRBV12-4	TRBJ2-5	TRBD2
CASSEATNEQSF	TGTGCCAGCAGTGAGGCGACAAATGAGCAGTCCTTC	.	TRBV2	TRBJ2-1	.
CASLNRGQTDTQYF	TGTGCCAGCTTGAACAGGGGGCAGACAGATACGCAGTATTTT	many	TRBV28	TRBJ2-3	TRBD1